The 29 T cell receptor beta chains below were found in one sample sequenced in a study of blood T cells in healthy people across ages (dated by TCRdb to between 2014 and 2017). Receptor libraries were prepared by 5' RACE. Sequencing took place on an Illumina HiSeq 2500. A second PCR of roughly 6 to 12 cycles was run with a J-beta primer mix and a sample-barcoded 5' primer. TCRdb trimmed public reads at Q25 via fastp, called clones via MiXCR and kept in-frame beta chains. Each record represents a unique CDR3 protein, reported with the most common genes and DNA among its rows. The sample records over a million distinct CDR3 sequences, roughly 24% of which are singletons. Around 0.75% of the sample is held by the ten biggest clonotypes. The same data also contributed to another study, on T cells of mothers and their children.

Sequences were obtained from blood. The receptors shown here come from a girl aged 2 to 10 in good health.

V usage is TRBV12-3 or TRBV12-4 and J usage is TRBJ2-2; the D gene could be TRBD1 or TRBD2 (5 bases each). The CDR3 length is 19 residues. Trimming stripped 6 bases from V and 0 bases from J, with 23 bases between. In DNA form, the CDR3 reads TGTGCCAGCAGGTTGGACTGGCTCCCGCAGGGTCCGAACACCGGGGAGCTGTTTTTT. Amino acids: CASRLDWLPQGPNTGELFF.

V and J are TRBV29-1 and TRBJ2-5, with D unclear. Matching the DNA end better, TRBJ2-1 makes the J call doubtful. This CDR3 has 10 amino acids. CDR1 is SQVTM, CDR2 ANQGSEA, per germline. CDR3 region: CSVDLQEQFF. In nucleotides, the CDR3 is TGCAGCGTTGATTTGCAGGAACAGTTCTTC.

The genes are TRBV4-1 and TRBJ2-1; 10 bases agree with TRBD2. CDR1 MGHRA and CDR2 YSYEKL come from the germline V gene. The J segment lost 0 bases and the V segment lost 2 bases, leaving 13 bases of the junction unmatched. The CDR3 runs to 20 residues. Here the CDR3 DNA reads TGCGCCAGCAGCCAAATCGGACTAGCGGCCGAAGGGAGCTCCTACAATGAGCAGTTCTTC. Translated, it gives CASSQIGLAAEGSSYNEQFF.

The chain links TRBV4-3 to TRBJ2-5, with D maybe TRBD2 (6 bases). The better agreement between TRBJ2-7 and the DNA end casts doubt on the J call. In germline, CDR1 is LGHNA, CDR2 YSLEER. This CDR3 region has 15 residues. This CDR3 reads CASSQDGRLGPEQYF. In DNA, the CDR3 is TGCGCCAGCAGCCAAGATGGGAGGCTGGGCCCCGAGCAGTACTTC.

The rearrangement links TRBV6-2 or TRBV6-3 to TRBJ2-5, with TRBD2 as a possible D gene (5 bases). The CDR3 is 14 amino acids. V lost 8 bases to trimming and J lost 5 bases, with 18 bases between them. Germline CDR1 is MNHEY and CDR2 is SVGEGT. The CDR3: CASGTPDSGETQYF. CDR3 in DNA: TGTGCCAGCGGCACCCCGGACTCGGGGGAGACCCAGTACTTC.

This sequence joins TRBV9 and TRBJ2-4; D is unresolved. CDR1 SGDLS and CDR2 YYNGEE come from the germline V gene. There are 16 residues in the CDR3. With 4 bases removed from V and 0 bases from J, the gap between germline ends came to 14 bases. The CDR3 protein is CASSFGPWGAKNIQYF. Written as DNA, the CDR3 is TGTGCCAGCAGCTTTGGCCCTTGGGGAGCCAAAAACATTCAGTACTTC.

The V gene is TRBV15, the J gene TRBJ2-5; the match to TRBD2 covers 9 bases. With the DNA end fitting TRBJ2-1 better, the J assignment may be wrong. Germline V gene sequence: CDR1 LNHNV, CDR2 YYDKDF (reference sequence). There are 16 residues in the CDR3. The chain's CDR3 is CATSRDSGLASYEQFF. Here the CDR3 DNA reads TGTGCCACCAGCAGAGATTCGGGACTAGCAAGTTATGAGCAGTTCTTC.

This clonotype was observed a handful of times. The J gene is TRBJ2-5, the V gene TRBV7-2; TRBD2 aligns across 10 bases. The CDR3 runs 15 residues. Trimming at V came to 4 bases and at J to 5 bases, leaving 7 bases not matched to a gene. The V gene's germline CDR1 is SGHTA and CDR2 FQGNSA. The CDR3 DNA reads as TGTGCCAGCAGCTCTACGGGACTAGCGTCGGAGACCCAGTACTTC. Protein: CASSSTGLASETQYF. The full variable domain, its missing parts supplied by reference TRBV7-2 and TRBJ2-5, is GAGVSQSPSNKVTEKGKDVELRCDPISGHTALYWYRQSLGQGLEFLIYFQGNSAPDKSGLPSDRFSAERTGGSVSTLTIQRTQQEDSAVYLCASSSTGLASETQYFGPGTRLLVL.

A single count supports this clonotype. The chain joins TRBV2 to TRBJ1-4, with D unclear. V lost 4 bases to trimming and J lost 1 base, with 7 bases between them. Germline V gene sequence: CDR1 SNHLY, CDR2 FYNNEI. CDR3 length: 14 amino acids. CDR3 sequence reads: CASSATGTNEKLFF. In DNA form, the CDR3 reads TGTGCCAGCAGTGCAACCGGAACTAATGAAAAACTGTTTTTT.

This clonotype has only a few counts. V gene TRBV6-4 combines with J gene TRBJ2-1; D is undetermined. There are 13 residues in the CDR3. V was shortened by 3 bases and J by 7 bases, with 10 bases between the two germline ends. Germline CDR1 reads MRHNA; CDR2 reads SNTAGT. CDR3 in amino acids: CASSEEFRNEQFF. The CDR3 region has the DNA TGTGCCAGCAGTGAGGAGTTTAGGAATGAGCAGTTCTTC.

This clonotype appeared a single time. The chain employs TRBV7-9 and TRBJ2-7; the D gene could be TRBD1 or TRBD2 (5 bases each). The CDR3 is 16 residues long. CDR1 is SEHNR and CDR2 is FQNEAQ in the germline V gene (reference sequence). The V gene lost 1 base and the J gene lost 4 bases, with 17 bases spanning the gap. The CDR3 is CASSLGDLGIEYEQYF. The CDR3 DNA sequence: TGTGCCAGCAGCTTAGGGGACCTAGGTATCGAATACGAGCAGTACTTC. The full variable domain, its missing parts supplied by reference TRBV7-9 and TRBJ2-7, is DTGVSQNPRHKITKRGQNVTFRCDPISEHNRLYWYRQTLGQGPEFLTYFQNEAQLEKSRLLSDRFSAERPKGSFSTLEIQRTEQGDSAMYLCASSLGDLGIEYEQYFGPGTRLTVT.

This clonotype was observed a handful of times. The chain links TRBV11-2 to TRBJ2-1, with 9 bases that match TRBD1. Germline V gene lookup returns CDR1 SGHAT and CDR2 FQNNGV. The J segment lost 8 bases and the V segment lost 3 bases, leaving 20 bases of the junction unmatched. The CDR3 loop spans 19 amino acids. The CDR3: CASSLGGSLPGQGKDEQFF. In nucleotides, the CDR3 is TGTGCCAGCAGCTTGGGGGGCTCCCTTCCTGGACAGGGGAAGGATGAGCAGTTCTTC.

The V and J genes are TRBV12-5 and TRBJ1-4, with D uncertain. This CDR3 has 12 amino acids. CDR1 LGHNT and CDR2 FRNRAP come from the germline V gene. The V gene lost 5 bases and the J gene lost 8 bases, with 9 bases spanning the gap. Written as DNA, the CDR3 is TGTGCTAGTGGTGCCCCCGCGGAAAAACTGTTTTTT. Translating gives CASGAPAEKLFF.

This clonotype turned up a few times. One end of the junction fails to match germline, which may point to a read error. V gene TRBV12-3 or TRBV12-4 combines with J gene TRBJ1-5; 8 bases map to TRBD1. This CDR3 has 15 residues. CDR3 residues: CVSSFTGQGYQPQHF. As DNA, the CDR3 is TGTGTCAGCAGTTTTACCGGACAGGGATATCAGCCCCAGCATTTT.

J is TRBJ2-6 and V is TRBV7-3; 7 bases align to TRBD1. The CDR3 spans 19 residues. The V and J ends lost 0 bases and 0 bases, in that order; junction bases with no gene match: 8. Germline V CDR1 and CDR2: SGHTA, FQGTGA. In nucleotides, the CDR3 is TGTGCCAGCAGCTTAACAGGGGGACAGTCATTCTCTGGGGCCAACGTCCTGACTTTC. It codes for CASSLTGGQSFSGANVLTF.

In this sample, this clonotype turned up a few times. This rearrangement joins TRBV27 to TRBJ2-1; 7 bases align to TRBD2. The CDR3 has 14 amino acids. Germline V gene data show CDR1 as MNHEY and CDR2 as SMNVEV (reference sequence). Trimming at V came to 8 bases and at J to 3 bases, leaving 7 bases not matched to a gene. In DNA form, the CDR3 reads TGTGCCAGCGGGGGGAGCGGGGACTACAATGAGCAGTTCTTC. Its protein product is CASGGSGDYNEQFF.

The gene calls are TRBV29-1 and TRBJ2-1; a weak D match, TRBD1 (6 bases). V lost 3 bases, J lost 4 bases, and 19 bases lay in between. Germline V gives CDR1 SQVTM, CDR2 ANQGSEA. CDR3 size: 16 residues. In DNA, the CDR3 is TGCAGCGTTGACGGCCCACCGGGACACGAATACAATGAGCAGTTCTTC. Amino acid sequence: CSVDGPPGHEYNEQFF.

The chain links TRBV4-3 to TRBJ1-2, with D hard to call. Germline-derived CDR1 and CDR2 are LGHNA and YSLEER. The V gene lost 4 bases and the J gene lost 4 bases, with 13 bases spanning the gap. The CDR3 covers 14 residues. Here the CDR3 reads CASSPTPALYGYTF. Written as DNA, the CDR3 is TGCGCCAGCAGCCCCACACCAGCCCTCTATGGCTACACCTTC.

This clonotype has a handful of counts. This chain connects TRBV5-1 to TRBJ2-5, with 9 bases that match TRBD2. V lost 4 bases to trimming and J lost 5 bases; unmatched junction nucleotides: 9. This CDR3 is built from 15 residues. CDR1 SGHRS and CDR2 YFSETQ come from the germline V gene. The CDR3 DNA is TGCGCCAGCAGCCGTAGAGCGGGAGGAATGGAGACCCAGTACTTC. The encoded protein is CASSRRAGGMETQYF.

The chain is built from TRBV5-1 and TRBJ1-2; D is unresolved. In germline, CDR1 is SGHRS, CDR2 YFSETQ. V was shortened by 4 bases and J by 5 bases, with 15 bases between the two germline ends. This CDR3 region has 14 residues. DNA of the CDR3: TGCGCCAGCAGCAACACGACCGGGGTGTATGGCTACACCTTC. Translated: CASSNTTGVYGYTF.

The chain employs TRBV23-1 and TRBJ2-1; TRBD2 is a possible D gene (6 bases). TRBV23-1 is an ORF, with its function uncertain. CDR3 length equals 13 residues. The V end lost 7 bases, the J end lost 7 bases, and 14 bases lay between the germline ends. As DNA, the CDR3 is TGCGCCAGCACAGCGGGCGGGGAGAATGAGCAGTTCTTC. Translated: CASTAGGENEQFF.

V is TRBV11-3 and J is TRBJ2-5; D is possibly TRBD1 or TRBD2 (5 bases each). V was clipped by 3 bases and J by 0 bases, with 11 bases between them. Germline loops: CDR1 SGHNT, CDR2 YENEEA. The length of the CDR3 is 15 residues. The CDR3 DNA reads as TGTGCCAGCAGCTTTGGGGGTTACTACCAAGAGACCCAGTACTTC. It translates to CASSFGGYYQETQYF.

The genes are TRBV29-1 and TRBJ2-3; TRBD2 matches 12 bases. This CDR3 is built from 15 residues. Germline loops: CDR1 SQVTM, CDR2 ANQGSEA. Trimming at V came to 5 bases and at J to 1 base, leaving 4 bases not matched to a gene. For the CDR3, the DNA is TGCAGCGTTTTTGGACTAGCGGGACGCACAGATACGCAGTATTTT. Translation gives CSVFGLAGRTDTQYF.

A few counts support this clonotype. The chain recombines TRBV29-1 with TRBJ1-1, with D possibly TRBD1 on 6 matching bases. V was trimmed by 7 bases and J by 8 bases, leaving 14 bases between them. Germline V gene sequence: CDR1 SQVTM, CDR2 ANQGSEA. The CDR3 spans 11 residues. CDR3 bases: TGCAGCGCCTACGGGGGGCAGGAAGCTTTCTTT. It is translated as CSAYGGQEAFF. Together with reference TRBV29-1 and TRBJ1-1, the CDR3 gives the full variable domain: SAVISQKPSRDICQRGTSLTIQCQVDSQVTMMFWYRQQPGQSLTLIATANQGSEATYESGFVIDKFPISRPNLTFSTLTVSNMSPEDSSIYLCSAYGGQEAFFGQGTRLTVV.

V and J are TRBV27 and TRBJ2-5; D unresolved. The DNA matches TRBJ2-7 better at its end, which makes the J call doubtful. CDR1 MNHEY and CDR2 SMNVEV come from the germline V gene (reference sequence). The CDR3 loop spans 11 amino acids. The CDR3 DNA reads as TGTGCCGTCGGAAACTCTTACGAGCAGTACTTC. Its protein product is CAVGNSYEQYF.

This CDR3 reads CASTPTVNTGELFF. In DNA form, the CDR3 reads TGTGCCAGCACTCCGACGGTGAACACCGGGGAGCTGTTTTTT. The chain is built from TRBV28 and TRBJ2-2; D is unclear. Looked up from germline, CDR1 is MDHEN and CDR2 is SYDVKM. The CDR3 consists of 14 residues. Trimming took off 7 bases at V and 1 base at J, with 10 bases between the two ends.

V is TRBV7-2 and J is TRBJ2-1; 7 nucleotides align to TRBD2. CDR1 and CDR2 (germline): SGHTA, FQGNSA. The trim removed 5 bases at V and 13 bases at J, leaving 5 bases unmatched. The CDR3 is made up of 11 amino acids. The DNA for the CDR3 is TGTGCCAGCAGCCAGCTAGCGGAACAGTTCTTC. It yields the protein CASSQLAEQFF.

This clonotype has a handful of counts. The chain employs TRBV7-2 and TRBJ1-5, with D possibly matching TRBD1 (6 bases). Trimming shortened V by 2 bases and J by 4 bases, and 9 bases separated the two germline ends. CDR1 is SGHTA, CDR2 FQGNSA, per germline. The CDR3 contains 14 residues. The CDR3 bases are TGTGCCAGCAGCTTACGGACAGATAATCAGCCCCAGCATTTT. Translating gives CASSLRTDNQPQHF.

This clonotype was found a few times. The J gene is TRBJ1-2, the V gene TRBV7-2; D is possibly TRBD1 (6 bases). There are 14 residues in the CDR3. Germline CDR1 SGHTA, CDR2 FQGNSA. Trimming cost V 1 base and J 5 bases, with 11 bases left between them. DNA of the CDR3: TGTGCCAGCAGCTTAGAGAGGGGGGGTTATGGCTACACCTTC. Protein sequence: CASSLERGGYGYTF.